Shown below are 16 T cell receptor beta chains from a single sample sequenced in a study of cytomegalovirus exposure and HLA in healthy donors. Researchers ran the PCR with 60 Vbeta and 13 Jbeta primers. Sequencing was performed with immunoSEQ multiplex PCR; in TCRdb, only in-frame clones are kept and a portion is missing. The data hold about 130,000 clones, with approximately 80% observed a single time. Sequencing input: PBMCs. These receptor sequences come from a human donor in good health.

This clone was detected once. The chain employs TRBV6-6 and TRBJ2-2; D gene ambiguous. The germline CDR1 and CDR2 sequences are MNHNY and SVGAGI (reference sequence). V was trimmed by 0 bases and J by 0 bases, leaving 5 bases between them. This CDR3 contains 15 residues. CDR3: CASSYSTTNTGELFF. The CDR3 DNA is TGTGCCAGCAGTTACTCGACAACGAACACCGGGGAGCTGTTTTTT.

This clone was picked up a small number of times. The chain carries TRBV5-1 and TRBJ1-4; 7 positions match TRBD1. Germline values: CDR1 SGHRS, CDR2 YFSETQ. The CDR3 consists of 13 residues. The J segment lost 5 bases and the V segment lost 4 bases, leaving 2 bases of the junction unmatched. CDR3: CASSRGRNEKLFF. The CDR3 coding sequence is TGCGCCAGCAGCAGGGGGCGCAATGAAAAACTGTTTTTT.

The chain is built from TRBV6-1 and TRBJ1-2; unclear D gene. Between the trimmed V and J ends, which lost 7 bases and 3 bases, there was a span of 9 bases. The germline CDR1 and CDR2 sequences are MNHNS and SASEGT. The CDR3 extends over 12 amino acids. CDR3 amino acids: CASTDIYYGYTF. In DNA form, the CDR3 reads TGTGCCAGCACCGACATATACTATGGCTACACCTTC.

The genes are TRBV2 and TRBJ1-1, with TRBD1 as a possible D gene (6 bases). Per germline, CDR1 SNHLY and CDR2 FYNNEI. The CDR3 contains 14 residues. V gave up 4 bases and J gave up 4 bases, with 13 bases separating them. This CDR3 reads CASSGQQGFTEAFF. CDR3 DNA: TGTGCCAGCAGTGGGCAACAGGGTTTCACTGAAGCTTTCTTT.

The gene calls are TRBV19 and TRBJ2-7, with D uncertain. From germline, CDR1 is LNHDA and CDR2 SQIVND (reference sequence). The CDR3 covers 13 residues. V was trimmed by 3 bases and J by 5 bases, leaving 11 bases between them. This CDR3 reads CASSINKYHEQYF. Here the CDR3 DNA reads TGTGCCAGTAGTATCAACAAGTACCACGAGCAGTACTTC.

This chain uses TRBV7-8 with TRBJ2-3, with 7 bases matching TRBD2. There are 15 residues in the CDR3. With 6 bases clipped from V and 3 bases from J, the junction kept 9 bases outside the gene matches. The V gene's germline CDR1 is SGHVS and CDR2 FQNEAQ. Here the CDR3 reads CASSPRERGTDTQYF. CDR3 sequence (DNA): TGTGCCAGCAGTCCGAGGGAGCGGGGAACAGATACGCAGTATTTT.

The gene calls are TRBV6-5 and TRBJ1-2; the D gene is possibly TRBD1 (6 bases). Trimming pared 5 bases from V and 8 bases from J, leaving 15 bases between. Germline assignment: CDR1 MNHEY and CDR2 SVGAGI. The CDR3 runs to 13 residues. The CDR3 DNA sequence: TGTGCCAGCAGTGACCAGGGGAGAGGAGGCTACACCTTC. Protein: CASSDQGRGGYTF.

This clone was detected only once. V is TRBV10-3 and J is TRBJ2-7; TRBD2 might be the D (6 bases). Germline values: CDR1 ENHRY, CDR2 SYGVKD. Trimming shortened V by 0 bases and J by 6 bases, and 21 bases separated the two germline ends. The CDR3 sequence is 17 residues long. CDR3 residues: CAISESTSPRDSREQYF. CDR3 nucleotides: TGTGCCATCAGTGAGTCAACTAGCCCGCGGGACTCACGCGAGCAGTACTTC.

The chain has TRBV19 and TRBJ2-3; TRBD2 might be the D (7 bases). CDR3 size: 17 residues. The V gene's germline CDR1 is LNHDA and CDR2 SQIVND (reference sequence). V dropped 2 bases and J dropped 3 bases, with 18 bases sitting between them. The CDR3 here is CASSIMGAGEVTDTQYF. CDR3 nucleotides: TGTGCCAGTAGTATAATGGGGGCGGGGGAAGTAACAGATACGCAGTATTTT.

The chain uses TRBV6-7 and TRBJ1-2, with a possible D match to TRBD1 (5 bases). TRBV6-7 is an ORF, with its function uncertain. Deletions cut 4 bases from V and 6 bases from J, with 18 bases between. The CDR3 is 15 amino acids. The CDR3 protein is CASSCNTGPADGYTF. CDR3 DNA sequence: TGTGCCAGCAGTTGTAACACAGGCCCCGCTGATGGCTACACCTTC.

The genes are TRBV15 and TRBJ2-7; TRBD2 aligns across 13 bases. J gave up 0 bases and V 3 bases, and 11 bases lay outside the gene matches. This CDR3 has 19 residues. Germline CDR1 is LNHNV and CDR2 is YYDKDF (reference sequence). CDR3 sequence reads: CATSSPTGTSGASSYEQYF. The CDR3 coding sequence is TGTGCCACCAGCAGCCCAACCGGGACTAGCGGGGCGAGCTCCTACGAGCAGTACTTC.

V is TRBV6-5 and J is TRBJ1-4; 7 bases are a match to TRBD1. Germline V gene data show CDR1 as MNHEY and CDR2 as SVGAGI. V shed 7 bases, J shed 14 bases, and the junction held 16 bases outside the gene matches. This CDR3 spans 14 amino acids. The chain's CDR3 is CASTKDRTYPFLFF. CDR3 bases: TGTGCCAGCACCAAGGACAGGACCTACCCGTTTCTGTTTTTT.

The rearrangement uses TRBV6-5 and TRBJ2-3, with 10 bases that match TRBD1. The germline CDR1 and CDR2 sequences are MNHEY and SVGAGI. The CDR3 runs 16 residues. V shed 4 bases, J shed 5 bases, and the junction held 9 bases outside the gene matches. The CDR3 DNA follows: TGTGCCAGCAGTTCCTCTAGACAGGGGGCGGGAGATACGCAGTATTTT. This sequence encodes CASSSSRQGAGDTQYF.

V is TRBV2 and J is TRBJ2-7, with a possible D match to TRBD1 (6 bases). The CDR3 has 14 amino acids. Germline V gives CDR1 SNHLY, CDR2 FYNNEI. The V end lost 8 bases, the J end lost 0 bases, and 14 bases lay between the germline ends. The CDR3 bases are TGTGCCAGCCACCGGGACACCGTCTCCTACGAGCAGTACTTC. Translating it yields CASHRDTVSYEQYF. The whole variable domain, filled in from reference TRBV2 and TRBJ2-7, reads EPEVTQTPSHQVTQMGQEVILRCVPISNHLYFYWYRQILGQKVEFLVSFYNNEISEKSEIFDDQFSVERPDGSNFTLKIRSTKLEDSAMYFCASHRDTVSYEQYFGPGTRLTVT.

The rearrangement joins TRBV7-9 to TRBJ2-3, with 11 nucleotides matching TRBD1. Trimming at V came to 4 bases and at J to 5 bases, leaving 2 bases not matched to a gene. Germline V gene data show CDR1 as SEHNR and CDR2 as FQNEAQ (reference sequence). This CDR3 comprises 14 residues. CDR3 DNA sequence: TGTGCCAGCAGCTCGGGACAGGGGGGAGATACGCAGTATTTT. As protein: CASSSGQGGDTQYF.

The chain has TRBV19 and TRBJ2-5; maybe TRBD1 (5 bases). The ends were cut back, 2 bases at V and 6 bases at J, with 13 bases in the middle. Germline CDR1 is LNHDA and CDR2 is SQIVND (reference sequence). CDR3 length equals 14 residues. CDR3 residues: CASSISLGAQTQYF. CDR3 coding DNA: TGTGCCAGTAGTATAAGTTTAGGGGCACAGACCCAGTACTTC.